Here is one T cell receptor beta chain with its context. The antigen is undetermined. Vbeta (60) and Jbeta (13) primers were used in the PCR. Clones were sequenced by immunoSEQ multiplex PCR, and TCRdb holds only the in-frame ones, with some missing. The sample records 150,000 to 190,000 clones, approximately 77% being singletons. The data stem from a study of cytomegalovirus exposure and HLA in healthy donors. Notes on the study in general: Earlier analysis found most TCR beta V segments productive about 90% or about 30% of the time.

This clonotype originated in a man aged 18 to 30 in good health and CMV-seronegative. Input material: PBMCs.

CDR3 coding DNA: TGTGCCAGCTCAGTAACCGGGACAGCCTCCTATGGCTACACCTTC. The encoded protein is CASSVTGTASYGYTF. V gene TRBV18 combines with J gene TRBJ1-2; 7 nucleotides line up with TRBD1. V trimming: 5 bases; J trimming: 4 bases; junction bases outside the gene matches: 10. Germline values: CDR1 KGHSH, CDR2 LQKENI. This CDR3 comprises 15 residues.